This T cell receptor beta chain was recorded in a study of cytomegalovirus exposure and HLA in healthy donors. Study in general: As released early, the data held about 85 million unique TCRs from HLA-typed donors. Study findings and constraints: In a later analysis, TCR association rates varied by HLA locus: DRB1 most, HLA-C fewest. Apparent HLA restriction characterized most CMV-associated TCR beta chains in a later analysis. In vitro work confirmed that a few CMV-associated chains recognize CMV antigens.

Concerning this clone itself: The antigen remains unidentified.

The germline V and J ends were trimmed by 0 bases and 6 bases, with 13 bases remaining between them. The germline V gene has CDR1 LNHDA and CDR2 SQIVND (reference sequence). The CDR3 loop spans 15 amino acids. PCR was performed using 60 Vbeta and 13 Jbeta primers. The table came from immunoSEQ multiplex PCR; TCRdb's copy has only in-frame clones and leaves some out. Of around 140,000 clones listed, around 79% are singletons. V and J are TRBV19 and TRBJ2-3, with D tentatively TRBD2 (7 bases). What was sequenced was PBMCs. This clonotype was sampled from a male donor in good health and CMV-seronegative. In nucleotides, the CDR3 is TGTGCCAGTAGTATAGAGCGGGCGGGGGCCGATACGCAGTATTTT. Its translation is CASSIERAGADTQYF.